This entry concerns a single T cell receptor (beta chain). What it binds is unknown. Germline loops: CDR1 SGHAT, CDR2 FQDESV (reference sequence). The length of the CDR3 is 15 residues. V gave up 5 bases and J gave up 5 bases, with 18 bases separating them. The PCR had 60 Vbeta and 13 Jbeta primers. The assay was immunoSEQ multiplex PCR, and TCRdb's table has in-frame clones only and misses some. The sample has around 280,000 clones; 85% to 90% are singletons. These data come from a study of cytomegalovirus exposure and HLA in healthy donors. Turning to the study itself: Earlier sequencing of about 179 million T cells yielded around 120 million unique TCR beta sequences. Some 85 million unique TCRs, all from HLA-typed donors, were included in an early release of the data.

Study-level findings and limits: It emerged from a later analysis that several of the most significant clusters appeared to be linked to common viral pathogens. In an earlier analysis, about 87% or about 30%: the productive usage of most TCR beta V segments.

Sequencing used PBMCs. The V gene is TRBV11-1, the J gene TRBJ2-5, with a weak D call TRBD1 (7 bases). The clonotype was recovered from a woman under 30 in good health and CMV-seronegative. The CDR3: CASSAGQPPGETQYF. Here the CDR3 DNA reads TGTGCCAGCAGCGCGGGACAGCCACCCGGGGAGACCCAGTACTTC.